These 9 T cell receptor beta chains share one sample of origin, sequenced in a study of shared clonotypes between healthy human individuals. Naive CD8 cells comprised CD45RO-negative, CCR7-positively selected cells, excluding terminally differentiated effector memory CD45RA+ cells. Using immunoSEQ multiplex PCR, the repertoire was profiled, and TCRdb retains in-frame clones only, with some absent. The profile covers roughly 570,000 clones, with about 98% appearing a single time and around 0.3% taken by the ten largest. The sequencing sample was made of naive CD8+ T cells sorted from blood. All receptors come from a man between 25 and 39 years old in good health.

The rearrangement uses TRBV7-6 and TRBJ2-1, with 14 bases fitting TRBD2. Germline CDR1 and CDR2: SGHVS and FNYEAQ. CDR3 length: 18 amino acids. V lost 4 bases to trimming and J lost 10 bases; unmatched junction nucleotides: 15. The CDR3 DNA reads TGTGCCAGCAGCTCGTCCTCCTGGGCTGGGACTAGCGGGAGCGAGCAGTTCTTC. The encoded protein is CASSSSSWAGTSGSEQFF.

The sample holds one count of this clone. The chain recombines TRBV6-5 with TRBJ2-1, with 12 bases that match TRBD2. In germline, CDR1 is MNHEY, CDR2 SVGAGI. The trim removed 6 bases at V and 8 bases at J, leaving 8 bases unmatched. CDR3 size: 15 residues. For the CDR3, the DNA is TGTGCCAGCAGACCGATCCTAGCGGGGGGGGATGAGCAGTTCTTC. Protein: CASRPILAGGDEQFF.

The table lists this clone with a count of one. The rearrangement joins TRBV7-3 to TRBJ1-5, with TRBD1 matching over 10 bases. Germline V lookup: CDR1 SGHTA, CDR2 FQGTGA. The CDR3 consists of 17 residues. V was pared by 5 bases and J by 3 bases, with 10 bases of the junction left unmatched. CDR3 DNA sequence: TGTGCCAGCAGCCTAGGGACAGGGGTGTCCCCCAATCAGCCCCAGCATTTT. Translating gives CASSLGTGVSPNQPQHF.

The chain combines TRBV4-3 with TRBJ1-2; the D is unclear. With 0 bases removed from V and 0 bases from J, the gap between germline ends came to 8 bases. From germline, CDR1 is LGHNA and CDR2 YSLEER. The CDR3 has 15 residues. The CDR3 coding sequence is TGCGCCAGCAGCCAAGATCGGAATTCTAACTATGGCTACACCTTC. It yields the protein CASSQDRNSNYGYTF.

The J gene is TRBJ2-3, the V gene TRBV27; possible D gene TRBD2, 6 bases. Germline-derived CDR1 and CDR2 are MNHEY and SMNVEV (reference sequence). V lost 5 bases to trimming and J lost 2 bases, with 17 bases between them. The CDR3 has 16 residues. CDR3 in DNA: TGTGCCAGCAGTCACTCCCGCGGAGGGGACACAGATACGCAGTATTTT. Encoded protein: CASSHSRGGDTDTQYF.

The V gene is TRBV7-9, the J gene TRBJ2-1, with D hard to call. V was trimmed by 3 bases and J by 12 bases, leaving 9 bases between them. Germline loops: CDR1 SEHNR, CDR2 FQNEAQ (reference sequence). This CDR3 is built from 11 residues. CDR3 sequence (DNA): TGTGCCAGCAGCTTTTCGACCCGGCAGTTCTTC. Translating gives CASSFSTRQFF.

As for this clone: The junction departs from the called germline gene at one end, perhaps through a read error. The V and J genes are TRBV19 and TRBJ2-1; D is possibly TRBD2 (5 bases). Germline CDR1 reads LNHDA; CDR2 reads SQIVND (reference sequence). The CDR3 runs to 12 residues. The CDR3 DNA reads TGTGCCAGTAGTATAGCTCTTCAGGAGGTGATCTTC. As protein: CASSIALQEVIF.

The genes are TRBV7-9 and TRBJ2-1, with TRBD2 matching 7 bases. The germline gives CDR1 SEHNR, CDR2 FQNEAQ (reference sequence). CDR3 length: 17 residues. V dropped 3 bases and J dropped 6; count of bases not matched to a gene: 14. CDR3 residues: CASSFPIAGPRGNEQFF. CDR3 nucleotides: TGTGCCAGCAGCTTCCCCATAGCGGGCCCCCGGGGCAATGAGCAGTTCTTC.

The V call is TRBV11-2, the J call TRBJ1-1, with D possibly being TRBD1 (5 bases). Germline lookup yields CDR1 SGHAT and CDR2 FQNNGV. The CDR3 contains 14 residues. V dropped 1 base and J dropped 8 bases, with 14 bases sitting between them. The CDR3 nucleotides are TGTGCCAGCAGCTTAGGGATGGGGACGATAGAAGCTTTCTTT. It encodes CASSLGMGTIEAFF.